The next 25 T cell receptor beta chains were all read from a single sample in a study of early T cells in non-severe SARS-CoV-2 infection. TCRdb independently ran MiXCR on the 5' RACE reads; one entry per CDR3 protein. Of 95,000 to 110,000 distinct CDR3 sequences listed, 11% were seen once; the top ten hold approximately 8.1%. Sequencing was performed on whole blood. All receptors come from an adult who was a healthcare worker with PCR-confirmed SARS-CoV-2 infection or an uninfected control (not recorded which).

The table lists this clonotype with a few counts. CDR3 DNA: TGTGCCAGCAGAACCCAGACTAGCGGGGTCTATTACGAGCAGTACTTC. This sequence encodes CASRTQTSGVYYEQYF. The chain links TRBV6-2 or TRBV6-3 to TRBJ2-7, with 11 bases lining up with TRBD2. In germline, CDR1 is MNHEY, CDR2 SVGEGT. The junction had 11 bases not matched to a gene; V was cut back by 6 bases and J by 4 bases. The CDR3 is made up of 16 amino acids.

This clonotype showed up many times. The CDR3 reads CASSLYAGGSTGELFF. In DNA form, the CDR3 reads TGTGCCAGCAGCCTCTACGCAGGGGGAAGCACCGGGGAGCTGTTTTTT. The gene calls are TRBV28 and TRBJ2-2, with 7 nucleotides matching TRBD1. With V trimmed by 6 bases and J by 4 bases, 11 bases remained unmatched. The CDR3 has 16 residues. The germline V gene encodes CDR1 MDHEN and CDR2 SYDVKM.

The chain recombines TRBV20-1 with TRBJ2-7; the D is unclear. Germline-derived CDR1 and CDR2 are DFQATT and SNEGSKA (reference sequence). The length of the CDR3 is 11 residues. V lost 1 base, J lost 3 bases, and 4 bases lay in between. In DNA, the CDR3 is TGCAGTGCTAGAGTAGGCTACGAGCAGTACTTC. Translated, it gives CSARVGYEQYF.

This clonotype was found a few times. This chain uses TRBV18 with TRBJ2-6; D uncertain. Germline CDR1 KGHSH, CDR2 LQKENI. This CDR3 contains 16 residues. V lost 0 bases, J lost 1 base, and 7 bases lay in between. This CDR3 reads CASSPPGLSGANVLTF. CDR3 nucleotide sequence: TGTGCCAGCTCACCACCAGGGCTATCTGGGGCCAACGTCCTGACTTTC.

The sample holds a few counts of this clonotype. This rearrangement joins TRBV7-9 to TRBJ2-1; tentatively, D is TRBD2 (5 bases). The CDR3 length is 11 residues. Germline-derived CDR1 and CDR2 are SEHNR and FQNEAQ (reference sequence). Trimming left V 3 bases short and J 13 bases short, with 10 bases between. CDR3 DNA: TGTGCCAGCAGCTTCAGCGGTGGCCAGTTCTTC. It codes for CASSFSGGQFF.

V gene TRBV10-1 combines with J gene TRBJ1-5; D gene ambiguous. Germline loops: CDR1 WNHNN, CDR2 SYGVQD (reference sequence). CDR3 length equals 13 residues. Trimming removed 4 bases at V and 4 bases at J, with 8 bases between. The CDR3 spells CASSGSVNQPQHF. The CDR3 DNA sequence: TGCGCCAGCAGTGGGTCAGTAAATCAGCCCCAGCATTTT.

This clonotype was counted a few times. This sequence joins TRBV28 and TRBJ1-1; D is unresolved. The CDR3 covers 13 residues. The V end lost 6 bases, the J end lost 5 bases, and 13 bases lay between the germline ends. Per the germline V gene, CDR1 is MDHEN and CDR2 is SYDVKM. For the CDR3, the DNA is TGTGCCAGCAGACCTCCCCCCGGGACTGAAGCTTTCTTT. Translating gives CASRPPPGTEAFF.

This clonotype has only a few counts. CDR3 region: CASSFRDRAETQYF. The CDR3 coding sequence is TGTGCCAGCAGCTTCCGGGACAGGGCTGAGACCCAGTACTTC. V is TRBV5-4 and J is TRBJ2-5; 9 nucleotides agree with TRBD1. The V gene's germline CDR1 is SGHNT and CDR2 YYREEE (reference sequence). V lost 2 bases and J lost 5; bases outside the gene matches: 4. The length of the CDR3 is 14 residues.

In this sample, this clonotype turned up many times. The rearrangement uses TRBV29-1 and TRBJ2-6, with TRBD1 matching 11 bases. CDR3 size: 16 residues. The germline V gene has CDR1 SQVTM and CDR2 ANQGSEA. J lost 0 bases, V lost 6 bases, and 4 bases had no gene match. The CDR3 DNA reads TGCAGCGTGGGACAGGGGGAGTTCTCTGGGGCCAACGTCCTGACTTTC. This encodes CSVGQGEFSGANVLTF.

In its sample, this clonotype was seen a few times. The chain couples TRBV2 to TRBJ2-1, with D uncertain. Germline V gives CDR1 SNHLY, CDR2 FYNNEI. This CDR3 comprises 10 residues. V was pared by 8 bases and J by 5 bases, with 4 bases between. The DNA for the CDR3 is TGTGCCAGCGCCGACAATGAGCAGTTCTTC. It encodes CASADNEQFF.

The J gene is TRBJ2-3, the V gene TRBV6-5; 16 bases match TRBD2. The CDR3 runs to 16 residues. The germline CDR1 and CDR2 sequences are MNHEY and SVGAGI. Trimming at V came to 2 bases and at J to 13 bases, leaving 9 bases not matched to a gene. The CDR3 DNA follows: TGTGCCAGCAGTTACGAGGGACTAGCGGGAGGGCCGTACGAGTATTTT. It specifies CASSYEGLAGGPYEYF.

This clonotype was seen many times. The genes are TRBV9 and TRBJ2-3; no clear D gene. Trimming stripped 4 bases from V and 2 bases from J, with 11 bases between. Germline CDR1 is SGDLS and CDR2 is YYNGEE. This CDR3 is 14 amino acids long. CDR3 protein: CASSSALATDTQYF. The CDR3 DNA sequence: TGTGCCAGCAGCTCAGCGTTGGCCACAGATACGCAGTATTTT.

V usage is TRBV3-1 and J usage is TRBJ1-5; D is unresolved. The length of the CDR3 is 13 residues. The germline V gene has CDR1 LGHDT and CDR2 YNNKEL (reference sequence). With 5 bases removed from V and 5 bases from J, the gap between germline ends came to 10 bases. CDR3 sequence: CASSTKVDQPQHF. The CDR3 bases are TGTGCCAGCAGCACAAAAGTAGATCAGCCCCAGCATTTT.

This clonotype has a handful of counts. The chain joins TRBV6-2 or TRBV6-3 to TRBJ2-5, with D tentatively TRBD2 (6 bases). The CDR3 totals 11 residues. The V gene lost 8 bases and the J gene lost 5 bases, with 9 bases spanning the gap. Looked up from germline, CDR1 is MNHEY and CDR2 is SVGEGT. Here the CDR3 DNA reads TGTGCCAGCGAGGGAGGCGAGACCCAGTACTTC. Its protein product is CASEGGETQYF.

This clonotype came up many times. The CDR3 spells CASSLKIGRWSTGELFF. CDR3 nucleotides: TGTGCCAGCAGCTTAAAGATCGGGAGGTGGAGCACCGGGGAGCTGTTTTTT. The chain couples TRBV7-2 to TRBJ2-2, with TRBD2 matching 7 bases. The CDR3 extends over 17 amino acids. Germline values: CDR1 SGHTA, CDR2 FQGNSA. J was trimmed by 4 bases and V by 2 bases; bases with no gene match: 10.

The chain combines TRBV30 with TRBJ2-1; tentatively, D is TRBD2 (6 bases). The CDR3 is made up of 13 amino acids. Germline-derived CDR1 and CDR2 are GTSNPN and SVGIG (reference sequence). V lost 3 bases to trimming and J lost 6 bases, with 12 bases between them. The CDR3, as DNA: TGTGCCTGGAGCCCACCGGGAGTCAATGAGCAGTTCTTC. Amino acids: CAWSPPGVNEQFF.

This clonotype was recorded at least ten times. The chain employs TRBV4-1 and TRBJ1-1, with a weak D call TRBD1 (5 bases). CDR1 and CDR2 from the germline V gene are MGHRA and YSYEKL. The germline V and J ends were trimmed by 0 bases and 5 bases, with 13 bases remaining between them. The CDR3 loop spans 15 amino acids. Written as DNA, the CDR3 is TGCGCCAGCAGCCAAGAGATGCTAGGGGCGACTGAAGCTTTCTTT. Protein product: CASSQEMLGATEAFF.

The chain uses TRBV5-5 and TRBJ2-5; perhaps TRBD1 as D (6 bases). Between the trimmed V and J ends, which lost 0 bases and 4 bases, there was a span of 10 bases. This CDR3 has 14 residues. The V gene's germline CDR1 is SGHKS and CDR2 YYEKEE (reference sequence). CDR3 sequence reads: CASSLAGQRETQYF. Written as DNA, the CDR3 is TGTGCCAGCAGCTTGGCGGGACAAAGAGAGACCCAGTACTTC.

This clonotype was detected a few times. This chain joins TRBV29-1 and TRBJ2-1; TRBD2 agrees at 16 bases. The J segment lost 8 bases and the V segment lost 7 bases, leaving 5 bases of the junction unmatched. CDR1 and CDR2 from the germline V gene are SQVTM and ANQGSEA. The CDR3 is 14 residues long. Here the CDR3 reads CSAGTSGRGHEQFF. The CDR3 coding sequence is TGCAGCGCCGGGACTAGCGGGAGGGGGCATGAGCAGTTCTTC.

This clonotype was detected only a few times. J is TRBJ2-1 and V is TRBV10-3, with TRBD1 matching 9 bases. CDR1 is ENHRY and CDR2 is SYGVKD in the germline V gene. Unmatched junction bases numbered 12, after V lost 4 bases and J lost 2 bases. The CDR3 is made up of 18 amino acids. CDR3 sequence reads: CAISGKDRGRRPYNEQFF. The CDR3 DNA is TGTGCCATCAGTGGGAAGGACAGGGGACGCAGACCCTACAATGAGCAGTTCTTC.

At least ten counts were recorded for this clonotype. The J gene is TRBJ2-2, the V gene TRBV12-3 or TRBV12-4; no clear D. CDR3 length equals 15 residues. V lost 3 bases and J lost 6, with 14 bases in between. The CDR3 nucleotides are TGTGCCAGCAGTTTTTTGCCCGGGTTACCCGGGGAGCTGTTTTTT. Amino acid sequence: CASSFLPGLPGELFF.

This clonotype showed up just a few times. The CDR3 bases are TGTGCCAGCAGCTTAGAGTCAATAGCCAAAAACATTCAGTACTTC. This translates into CASSLESIAKNIQYF. The V call is TRBV7-2, the J call TRBJ2-4; D gene unclear. The V end lost 1 base, the J end lost 0 bases, and 7 bases lay between the germline ends. This CDR3 comprises 15 residues. From germline, CDR1 is SGHTA and CDR2 FQGNSA.

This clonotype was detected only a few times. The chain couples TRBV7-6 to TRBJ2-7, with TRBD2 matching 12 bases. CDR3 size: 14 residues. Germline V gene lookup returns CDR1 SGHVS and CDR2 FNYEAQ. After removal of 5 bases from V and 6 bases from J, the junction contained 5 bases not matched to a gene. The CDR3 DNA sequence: TGTGCCAGCAGCCCACTAGCGGGAGGTCGCGAGCAGTACTTC. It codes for CASSPLAGGREQYF.

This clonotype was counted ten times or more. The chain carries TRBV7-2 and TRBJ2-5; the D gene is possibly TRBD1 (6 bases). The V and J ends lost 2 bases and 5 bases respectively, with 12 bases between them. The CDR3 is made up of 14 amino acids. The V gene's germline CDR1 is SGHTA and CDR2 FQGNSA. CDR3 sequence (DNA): TGTGCCAGCAGCTTATCAACAGGGCAGGAGACCCAGTACTTC. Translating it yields CASSLSTGQETQYF.

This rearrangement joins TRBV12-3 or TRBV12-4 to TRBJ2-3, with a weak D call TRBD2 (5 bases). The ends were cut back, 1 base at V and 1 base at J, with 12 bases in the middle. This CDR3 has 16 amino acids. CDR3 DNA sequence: TGTGCCAGCAGTTTAGGGTGGGAGTGGGGCACAGATACGCAGTATTTT. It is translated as CASSLGWEWGTDTQYF.